This T cell receptor beta chain came from a study of response to subunit inactivated influenza vaccine. Notes on the study in general: Each seasonal influenza vaccination, the authors suggested, recruits few new T cells.

This clonotype was seen only a few times. What it recognizes is unknown. TCRdb fed the RT-PCR reads into MiXCR, producing one record per CDR3 protein. The data show approximately 500,000 distinct CDR3 sequences, 14% seen once. The receptor was derived from a man in his fifties who received an inactivated influenza vaccine. This specimen consisted of PBMCs from blood, obtained 11 to 12 days after vaccination.

CDR3 region: CSASGLAGEQYF. CDR3 nucleotide sequence: TGCAGTGCTAGCGGACTAGCGGGAGAGCAGTACTTC. The chain combines TRBV20-1 with TRBJ2-7, with TRBD2 matching over 12 bases. The CDR3 has 12 residues. Germline assignment: CDR1 DFQATT and CDR2 SNEGSKA (reference sequence). V was clipped by 3 bases and J by 7 bases; unmatched bases: 1.